Each of the 17 T cell receptor beta chains below was sequenced from the same sample in a study of T cells in narcolepsy. TCRdb's copy holds only in-frame clones and misses some; the assay was immunoSEQ multiplex PCR. The repertoire holds around 35,000 clones, with approximately 80% as singletons. Sequenced sample: memory (CD45RA-) CD4+ T cells from blood. The receptors come from a human donor in good health.

The chain combines TRBV7-6 with TRBJ2-7; 8 positions agree with TRBD1. The germline CDR1 and CDR2 sequences are SGHVS and FNYEAQ. Losses at the gene ends were 5 bases for V and 3 bases for J; bases not matched to a gene: 6. CDR3 size: 14 residues. This CDR3 is CASSPRTGIYEQYF. CDR3 bases: TGTGCCAGCAGCCCTCGGACAGGGATCTACGAGCAGTACTTC.

The chain uses TRBV12-5 and TRBJ2-1; D not certain. V gave up 2 bases and J gave up 6 bases, with 8 bases separating them. This CDR3 contains 13 residues. Germline V lookup: CDR1 LGHNT, CDR2 FRNRAP. The CDR3 protein is CASGLRHGNEQFF. As DNA, the CDR3 is TGTGCTAGTGGTTTGAGACACGGCAATGAGCAGTTCTTC.

The J gene is TRBJ2-7, the V gene TRBV12-5; D is unclear. Germline CDR1 and CDR2: LGHNT and FRNRAP. The CDR3 spans 13 residues. The germline V and J ends were trimmed by 8 bases and 0 bases, with 11 bases remaining between them. The CDR3 region has the DNA TGTGCTAGTCTCCGTAGTGCCTCCTACGAGCAGTACTTC. Amino acid sequence: CASLRSASYEQYF.

The chain couples TRBV19 to TRBJ2-1; 10 bases are a match to TRBD2. CDR1 and CDR2 (germline): LNHDA, SQIVND (reference sequence). The CDR3 sequence is 15 residues long. Trimming cost V 8 bases and J 3 bases; bases outside gene matches: 7. The CDR3 DNA reads as TGTGCCAGTGTCCCTAGCGGGAGTATCTACAATGAGCAGTTCTTC. Encoded protein: CASVPSGSIYNEQFF.

A single count supports this clone. The gene calls are TRBV6-5 and TRBJ2-5; 12 nucleotides agree with TRBD1. Germline V gene sequence: CDR1 MNHEY, CDR2 SVGAGI. V was clipped by 7 bases and J by 5 bases; unmatched bases: 8. This CDR3 has 15 amino acids. The CDR3 here is CASTPGTGGRETQYF. The DNA of the CDR3 is TGTGCCAGCACTCCCGGGACAGGGGGCCGGGAGACCCAGTACTTC.

The chain uses TRBV4-1 and TRBJ2-1; D may be TRBD2 (5 bases). Germline lookup yields CDR1 MGHRA and CDR2 YSYEKL. Trimming took off 0 bases at V and 2 bases at J, with 11 bases between the two ends. The CDR3 covers 16 residues. The CDR3 reads CASSQESGVPYNEQFF. The CDR3 DNA is TGCGCCAGCAGCCAAGAGTCCGGGGTCCCCTACAATGAGCAGTTCTTC.

The chain employs TRBV2 and TRBJ1-5, with 8 bases fitting TRBD1. V lost 4 bases and J lost 1; bases outside the gene matches: 3. Germline V gene lookup returns CDR1 SNHLY and CDR2 FYNNEI. This CDR3 comprises 15 residues. CDR3 in amino acids: CASSVRGQSNQPQHF. Here the CDR3 DNA reads TGTGCCAGCAGTGTCAGGGGGCAGAGCAATCAGCCCCAGCATTTT.

This sequence joins TRBV5-1 and TRBJ2-1; TRBD2 matches 10 bases. From germline, CDR1 is SGHRS and CDR2 YFSETQ. This CDR3 has 17 amino acids. V lost 6 bases and J lost 4; bases outside the gene matches: 13. CDR3 nucleotides: TGCGCCAGCACCCTAGAAGGAGCGGGGGGGATTTACAATGAGCAGTTCTTC. It codes for CASTLEGAGGIYNEQFF.

The V gene is TRBV27, the J gene TRBJ1-5; tentatively, D is TRBD1 (6 bases). V lost 2 bases to trimming and J lost 7 bases, with 15 bases between them. CDR3 size: 15 residues. Germline V gene data show CDR1 as MNHEY and CDR2 as SMNVEV (reference sequence). CDR3 in DNA: TGTGCCAGCAGTTTAAAAACAGGGAGGTCCCAGCCCCAGCATTTT. Translation gives CASSLKTGRSQPQHF.

This clone was detected only a few times. The rearrangement uses TRBV28 and TRBJ1-2; 10 bases are shared with TRBD1. The germline V gene has CDR1 MDHEN and CDR2 SYDVKM. The V and J ends lost 6 bases and 7 bases, in that order; junction bases with no gene match: 11. The CDR3 runs to 15 residues. The CDR3 DNA reads TGTGCCAGCAGCCCTAGGTGGGGACAGGGGATTGGCTACACCTTC. It is translated as CASSPRWGQGIGYTF.

The chain recombines TRBV4-2 with TRBJ2-5, with D possibly TRBD2 on 7 matching bases. Trimming removed 3 bases from V and 3 bases from J, with 17 bases in between. The CDR3 covers 16 residues. From germline, CDR1 is LGHNA and CDR2 YNFKEQ. In nucleotides, the CDR3 is TGTGCCAGCAGCCAGTCCGCGGGGGCCCGAGAAGAGACCCAGTACTTC. It is translated as CASSQSAGAREETQYF.

The chain has TRBV4-2 and TRBJ1-2; the D is unclear. Germline V gene sequence: CDR1 LGHNA, CDR2 YNFKEQ. Trimming removed 1 base at V and 5 bases at J, with 14 bases between. The CDR3 length is 15 residues. CDR3 DNA: TGTGCCAGCAGCCAAGGTCAATCATCGGGGTATGGCTACACCTTC. Its protein is CASSQGQSSGYGYTF.

The chain uses TRBV7-2 and TRBJ2-7; a weak D match, TRBD1 (5 bases). Trimming removed 1 base at V and 4 bases at J, with 14 bases between. Germline V lookup: CDR1 SGHTA, CDR2 FQGNSA. There are 15 residues in the CDR3. The CDR3 here is CASSLGGLQSYEQYF. In DNA, the CDR3 is TGTGCCAGCAGCTTAGGGGGCCTCCAATCGTACGAGCAGTACTTC.

The chain is built from TRBV18 and TRBJ1-2; D is uncertain. V was cut by 4 bases and J by 4 bases, with 25 bases left in between. Germline V lookup: CDR1 KGHSH, CDR2 LQKENI. CDR3 length: 18 amino acids. The CDR3 bases are TGTGCCAGCTCACTGAACCCGTCGATCCGACTCTCTTTCTATGGCTACACCTTC. Translating it yields CASSLNPSIRLSFYGYTF.

CDR3 sequence reads: CASSEEVRGVDSPLHF. The CDR3 region has the DNA TGTGCCAGCAGTGAAGAAGTCAGGGGTGTGGATTCACCCCTCCACTTT. V gene TRBV6-1 combines with J gene TRBJ1-6; D may be TRBD1 (6 bases). Trimming shortened V by 1 base and J by 8 bases, and 15 bases separated the two germline ends. The CDR3 totals 16 residues. Germline V lookup: CDR1 MNHNS, CDR2 SASEGT.

The chain's CDR3 is CATSRDPTLTGGRGYTF. As DNA, the CDR3 is TGTGCCACCAGCAGAGATCCGACACTGACAGGGGGCAGGGGCTACACCTTC. The chain carries TRBV15 and TRBJ1-2, with 10 bases that match TRBD1. J gave up 8 bases and V 0 bases, and 12 bases lay outside the gene matches. CDR1 and CDR2 (germline): LNHNV, YYDKDF (reference sequence). The CDR3 totals 17 residues. Together with reference TRBV15 and TRBJ1-2, the CDR3 gives the full variable domain: DAMVIQNPRYQVTQFGKPVTLSCSQTLNHNVMYWYQQKSSQAPKLLFHYYDKDFNNEADTPDNFQSRRPNTSFCFLDIRSPGLGDTAMYLCATSRDPTLTGGRGYTFGSGTRLTVV.

This clone came up a few times. The V and J genes are TRBV28 and TRBJ1-2, with D maybe TRBD1 (6 bases). The CDR3 loop spans 12 amino acids. In germline, CDR1 is MDHEN, CDR2 SYDVKM. V lost 8 bases, J lost 4 bases, and 11 bases lay in between. The CDR3 loop is CASQGQPYGYTF. In DNA, the CDR3 is TGTGCCAGCCAAGGACAGCCCTATGGCTACACCTTC.